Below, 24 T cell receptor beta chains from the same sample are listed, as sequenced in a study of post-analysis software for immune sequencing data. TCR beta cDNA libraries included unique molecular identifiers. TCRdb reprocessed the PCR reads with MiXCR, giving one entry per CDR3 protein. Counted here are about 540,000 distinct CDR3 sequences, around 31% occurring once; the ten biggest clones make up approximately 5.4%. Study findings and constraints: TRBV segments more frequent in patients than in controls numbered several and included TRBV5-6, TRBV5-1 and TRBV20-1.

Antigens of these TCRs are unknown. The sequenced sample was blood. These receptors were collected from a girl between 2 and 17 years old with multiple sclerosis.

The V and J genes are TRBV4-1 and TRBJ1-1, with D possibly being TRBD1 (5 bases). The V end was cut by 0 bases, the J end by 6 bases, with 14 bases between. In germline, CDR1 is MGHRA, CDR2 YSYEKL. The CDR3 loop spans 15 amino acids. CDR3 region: CASSQEGLGPAEAFF. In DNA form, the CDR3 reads TGCGCCAGCAGCCAAGAAGGTCTGGGGCCCGCTGAAGCTTTCTTT.

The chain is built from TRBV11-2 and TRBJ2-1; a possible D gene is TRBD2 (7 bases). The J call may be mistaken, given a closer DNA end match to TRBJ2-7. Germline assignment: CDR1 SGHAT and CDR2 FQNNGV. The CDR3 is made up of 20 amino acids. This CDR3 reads CASSPYGGRPSGVSYNEQYF. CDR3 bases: TGTGCCAGCAGCCCTTACGGGGGGCGGCCATCGGGGGTCTCCTACAATGAGCAGTACTTC.

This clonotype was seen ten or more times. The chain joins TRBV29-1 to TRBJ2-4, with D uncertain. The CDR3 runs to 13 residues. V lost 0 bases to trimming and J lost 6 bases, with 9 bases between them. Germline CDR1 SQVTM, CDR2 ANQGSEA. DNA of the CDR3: TGCAGCGTTGAAGATCTGGGTGGAAACATTCAGTACTTC. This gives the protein CSVEDLGGNIQYF.

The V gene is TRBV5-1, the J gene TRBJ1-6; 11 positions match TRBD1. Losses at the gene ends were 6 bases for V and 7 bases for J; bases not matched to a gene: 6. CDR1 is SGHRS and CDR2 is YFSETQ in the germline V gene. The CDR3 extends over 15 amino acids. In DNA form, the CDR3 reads TGCGCCAGCACATGGACAGGGGGCAGAAATTCACCCCTCCACTTT. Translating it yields CASTWTGGRNSPLHF.

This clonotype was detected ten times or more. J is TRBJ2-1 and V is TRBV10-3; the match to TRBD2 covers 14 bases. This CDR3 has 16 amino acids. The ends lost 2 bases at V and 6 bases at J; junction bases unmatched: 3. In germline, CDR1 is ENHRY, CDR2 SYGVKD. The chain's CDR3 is CAISEPTSGGANEQFF. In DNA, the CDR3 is TGTGCCATCAGTGAGCCGACTAGCGGGGGGGCCAATGAGCAGTTCTTC.

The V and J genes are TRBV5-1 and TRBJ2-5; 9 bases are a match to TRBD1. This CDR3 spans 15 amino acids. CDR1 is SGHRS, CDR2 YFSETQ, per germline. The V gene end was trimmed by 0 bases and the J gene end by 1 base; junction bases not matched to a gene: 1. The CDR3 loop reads CASSLDRGPQETQYF. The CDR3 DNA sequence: TGCGCCAGCAGCTTGGACAGGGGGCCCCAAGAGACCCAGTACTTC.

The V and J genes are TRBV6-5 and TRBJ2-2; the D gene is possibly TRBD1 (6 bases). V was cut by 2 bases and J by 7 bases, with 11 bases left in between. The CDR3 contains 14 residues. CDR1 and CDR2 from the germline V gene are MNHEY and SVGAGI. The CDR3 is CASSYVGASGELFF. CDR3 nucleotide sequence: TGTGCCAGCAGTTACGTGGGGGCAAGCGGGGAGCTGTTTTTT.

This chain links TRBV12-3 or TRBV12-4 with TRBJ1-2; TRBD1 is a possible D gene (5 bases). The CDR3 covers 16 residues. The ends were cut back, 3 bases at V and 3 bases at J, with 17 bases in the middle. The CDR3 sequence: CASSLYSDGGDYGYTF. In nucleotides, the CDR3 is TGTGCCAGCAGTTTGTATTCGGATGGGGGGGACTATGGCTACACCTTC.

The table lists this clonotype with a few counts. The CDR3 is CASSTRPGQPQHF. The CDR3 DNA reads as TGTGCCAGCAGCACGAGACCGGGACAGCCCCAGCATTTT. The J gene is TRBJ1-5, the V gene TRBV7-3; D is unresolved. V lost 5 bases to trimming and J lost 7 bases, with 12 bases between them. The CDR3 length is 13 residues. Germline V CDR1 and CDR2: SGHTA, FQGTGA.

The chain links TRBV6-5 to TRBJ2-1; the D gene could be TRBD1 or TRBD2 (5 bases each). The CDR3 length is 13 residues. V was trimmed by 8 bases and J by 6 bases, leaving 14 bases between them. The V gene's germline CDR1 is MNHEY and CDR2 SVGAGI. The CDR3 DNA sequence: TGTGCCAGCGGAGAGAGGGGTTTCAATGAGCAGTTCTTC. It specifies CASGERGFNEQFF.

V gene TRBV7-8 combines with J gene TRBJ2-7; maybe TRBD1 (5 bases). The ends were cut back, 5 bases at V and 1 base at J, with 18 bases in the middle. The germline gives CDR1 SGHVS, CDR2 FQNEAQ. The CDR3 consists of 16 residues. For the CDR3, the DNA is TGTGCCAGCAGCGCCTACAGGTTCAGTGGGTCCTACGAGCAGTACTTC. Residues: CASSAYRFSGSYEQYF. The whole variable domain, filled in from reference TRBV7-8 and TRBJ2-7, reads GAGVSQSPRYKVAKRGQDVALRCDPISGHVSLFWYQQALGQGPEFLTYFQNEAQLDKSGLPSDRFFAERPEGSVSTLKIQRTQQEDSAVYLCASSAYRFSGSYEQYFGPGTRLTVT.

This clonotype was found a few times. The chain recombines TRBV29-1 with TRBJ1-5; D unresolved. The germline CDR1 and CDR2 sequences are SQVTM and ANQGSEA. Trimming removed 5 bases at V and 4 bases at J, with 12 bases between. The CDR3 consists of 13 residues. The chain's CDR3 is CSVRLTVNQPQHF. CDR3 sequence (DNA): TGCAGCGTTCGTTTGACGGTGAATCAGCCCCAGCATTTT.

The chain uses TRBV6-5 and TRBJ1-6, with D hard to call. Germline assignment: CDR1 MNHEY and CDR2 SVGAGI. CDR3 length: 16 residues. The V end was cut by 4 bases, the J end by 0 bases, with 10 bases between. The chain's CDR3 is CASSFDGSSYNSPLHF. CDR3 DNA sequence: TGTGCCAGCAGTTTCGACGGGAGCTCCTATAATTCACCCCTCCACTTT.

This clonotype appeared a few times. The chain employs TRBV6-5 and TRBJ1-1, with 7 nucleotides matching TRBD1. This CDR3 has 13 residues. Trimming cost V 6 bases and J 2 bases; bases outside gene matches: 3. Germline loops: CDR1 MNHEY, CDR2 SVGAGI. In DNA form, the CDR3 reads TGTGCCAGCAGCTACAGGGGTAACACTGAAGCTTTCTTT. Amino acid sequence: CASSYRGNTEAFF.

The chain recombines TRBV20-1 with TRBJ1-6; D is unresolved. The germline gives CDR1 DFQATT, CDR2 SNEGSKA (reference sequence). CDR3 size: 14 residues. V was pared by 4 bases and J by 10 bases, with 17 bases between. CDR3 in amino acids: CSATGFDADSPLHF. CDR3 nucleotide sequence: TGCAGTGCTACAGGATTTGACGCGGACTCACCCCTCCACTTT.

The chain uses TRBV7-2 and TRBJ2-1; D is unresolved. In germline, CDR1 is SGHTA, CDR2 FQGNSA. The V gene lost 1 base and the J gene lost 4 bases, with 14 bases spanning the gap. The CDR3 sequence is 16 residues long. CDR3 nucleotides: TGTGCCAGCAGCTTAGGTCTGCAGTTAGTATACAATGAGCAGTTCTTC. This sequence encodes CASSLGLQLVYNEQFF. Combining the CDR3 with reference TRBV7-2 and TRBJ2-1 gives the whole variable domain GAGVSQSPSNKVTEKGKDVELRCDPISGHTALYWYRQSLGQGLEFLIYFQGNSAPDKSGLPSDRFSAERTGGSVSTLTIQRTQQEDSAVYLCASSLGLQLVYNEQFFGPGTRLTVL.

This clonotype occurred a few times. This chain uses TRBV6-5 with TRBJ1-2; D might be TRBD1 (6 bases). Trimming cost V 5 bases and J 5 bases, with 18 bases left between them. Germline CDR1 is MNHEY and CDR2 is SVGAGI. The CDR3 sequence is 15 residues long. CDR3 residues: CASSPTGSARYGYTF. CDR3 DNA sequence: TGTGCCAGCAGTCCTACAGGGTCCGCGCGGTATGGCTACACCTTC.

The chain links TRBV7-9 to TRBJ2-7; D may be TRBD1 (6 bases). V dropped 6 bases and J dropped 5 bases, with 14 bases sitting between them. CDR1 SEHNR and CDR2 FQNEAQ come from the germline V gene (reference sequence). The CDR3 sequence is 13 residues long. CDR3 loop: CASSQRQAHEQYF. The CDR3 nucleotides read TGTGCCAGCAGTCAGAGACAGGCCCACGAGCAGTACTTC. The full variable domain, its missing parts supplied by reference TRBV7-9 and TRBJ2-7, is DTGVSQNPRHKITKRGQNVTFRCDPISEHNRLYWYRQTLGQGPEFLTYFQNEAQLEKSRLLSDRFSAERPKGSFSTLEIQRTEQGDSAMYLCASSQRQAHEQYFGPGTRLTVT.

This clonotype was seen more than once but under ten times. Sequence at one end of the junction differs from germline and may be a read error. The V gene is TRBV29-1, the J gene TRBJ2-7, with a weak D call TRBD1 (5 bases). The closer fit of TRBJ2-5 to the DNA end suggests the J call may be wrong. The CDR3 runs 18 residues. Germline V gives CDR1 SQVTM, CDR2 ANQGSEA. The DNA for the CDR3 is TGCAGCGTTGAACCCGGGCAGGGTATCGGAAGGCGGCAAGGGACCCAGTACTTC. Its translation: CSVEPGQGIGRRQGTQYF.

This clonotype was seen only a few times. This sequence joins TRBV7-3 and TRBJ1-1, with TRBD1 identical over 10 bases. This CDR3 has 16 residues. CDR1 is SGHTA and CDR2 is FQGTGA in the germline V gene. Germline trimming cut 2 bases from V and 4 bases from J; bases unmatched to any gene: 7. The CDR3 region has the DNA TGTGCCAGCAGCTTATCGGGGGGACAGGGGTTCACTGAAGCTTTCTTT. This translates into CASSLSGGQGFTEAFF.

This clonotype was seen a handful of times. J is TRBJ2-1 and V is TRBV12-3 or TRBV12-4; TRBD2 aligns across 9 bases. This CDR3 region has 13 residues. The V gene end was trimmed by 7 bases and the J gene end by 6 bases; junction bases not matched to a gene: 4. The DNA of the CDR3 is TGTGCCAGCAACGCGGGGGGGAGCAATGAGCAGTTCTTC. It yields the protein CASNAGGSNEQFF.

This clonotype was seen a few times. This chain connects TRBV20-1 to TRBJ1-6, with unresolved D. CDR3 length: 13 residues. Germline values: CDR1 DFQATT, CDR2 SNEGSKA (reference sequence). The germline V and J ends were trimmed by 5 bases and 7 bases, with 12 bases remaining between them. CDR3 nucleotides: TGCAGTGCTGCAGGACCGGGGAATTCACCCCTCCACTTT. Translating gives CSAAGPGNSPLHF.

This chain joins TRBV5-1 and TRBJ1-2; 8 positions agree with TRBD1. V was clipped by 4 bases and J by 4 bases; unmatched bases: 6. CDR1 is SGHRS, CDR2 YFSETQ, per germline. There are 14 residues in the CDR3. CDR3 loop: CASSPDRGFYGYTF. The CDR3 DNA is TGCGCCAGCAGCCCAGACAGGGGCTTCTATGGCTACACCTTC.

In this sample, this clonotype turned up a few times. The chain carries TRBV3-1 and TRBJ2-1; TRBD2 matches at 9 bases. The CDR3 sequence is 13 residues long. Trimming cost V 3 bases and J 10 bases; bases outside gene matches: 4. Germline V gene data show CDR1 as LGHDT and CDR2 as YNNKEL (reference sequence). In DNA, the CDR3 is TGTGCCAGCAGCCAGATAGCGGGGGTAGAGCAGTTCTTC. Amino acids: CASSQIAGVEQFF.